This TCR beta chain was recovered during a study of blood T cells in healthy people across ages. A J-beta primer mix and a sample-barcoded 5' primer were used in a second PCR of roughly 7 to 12 cycles. All samples gave at least 2.5 million CDR3-containing paired-end reads. MiXCR was run by TCRdb on the 5' RACE reads, yielding one entry per CDR3 protein. This sample has over 1,200,000 distinct CDR3 sequences, with roughly 60% found just once. CDR3 length: 14 residues. With V trimmed by 6 bases and J by 5 bases, 7 bases remained unmatched. Sequencing used blood. The receptor was isolated from a man aged 18 to 35 in good health. This chain joins TRBV12-3 or TRBV12-4 and TRBJ2-3; 8 bases align to TRBD1. CDR3 DNA: TGTGCCAGCAGCCACAGGGGGATTTTAGATACGCAGTATTTT. Protein: CASSHRGILDTQYF.